This TCR beta chain was identified in a study of graft-versus-host responses after intestinal transplantation. Study-wide background: Isolated intestinal, liver-intestinal, or multivisceral transplants were what recipients had. Tacrolimus plus steroids were given to all recipients for roughly three years, preceded by anti-thymocyte globulin induction.

Germline V gene data show CDR1 as SNHLY and CDR2 as FYNNEI. After removal of 6 bases from V and 7 bases from J, the junction contained 11 bases not matched to a gene. The CDR3 contains 14 residues. With regard to this clone: Antigen: not known.

Study-level points and caveats: Ileal or blood samples showed some GvH clones first, and such clones were also found in recipient marrow.

Data came from immunoSEQ multiplex PCR; TCRdb stores just in-frame clones and leaves some out. The sample holds about 120,000 clones, over 75% seen once. V and J are TRBV2 and TRBJ2-7, with 8 bases lining up with TRBD2. The TCR comes from a human donor who received an intestinal transplant. This material consisted of unstimulated CD4+ T cells sorted from spleen or lymph node cells, taken before intestinal transplant. In nucleotides, the CDR3 is TGTGCCAGCAGACAGCCGATAATAGCGGGGGAGCAGTACTTC. This sequence encodes CASRQPIIAGEQYF.